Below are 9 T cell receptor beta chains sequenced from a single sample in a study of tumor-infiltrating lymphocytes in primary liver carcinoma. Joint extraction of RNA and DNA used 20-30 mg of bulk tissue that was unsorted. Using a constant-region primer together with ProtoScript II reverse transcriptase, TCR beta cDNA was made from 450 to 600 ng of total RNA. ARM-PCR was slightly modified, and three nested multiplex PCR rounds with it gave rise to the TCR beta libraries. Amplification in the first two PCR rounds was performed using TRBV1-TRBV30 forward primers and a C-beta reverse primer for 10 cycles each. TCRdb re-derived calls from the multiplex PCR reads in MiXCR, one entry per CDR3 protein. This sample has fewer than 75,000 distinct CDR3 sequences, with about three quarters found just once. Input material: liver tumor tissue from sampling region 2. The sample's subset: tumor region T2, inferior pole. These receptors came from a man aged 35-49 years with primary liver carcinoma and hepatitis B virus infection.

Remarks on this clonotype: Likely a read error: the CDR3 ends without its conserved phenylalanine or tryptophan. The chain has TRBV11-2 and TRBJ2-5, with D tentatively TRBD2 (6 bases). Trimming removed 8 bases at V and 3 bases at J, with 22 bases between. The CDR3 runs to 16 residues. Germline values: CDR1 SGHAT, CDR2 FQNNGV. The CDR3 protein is CASCQTPGGVKETQYL. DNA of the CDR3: TGTGCCAGCTGCCAAACTCCCGGCGGGGTGAAAGAGACCCAGTACTTG.

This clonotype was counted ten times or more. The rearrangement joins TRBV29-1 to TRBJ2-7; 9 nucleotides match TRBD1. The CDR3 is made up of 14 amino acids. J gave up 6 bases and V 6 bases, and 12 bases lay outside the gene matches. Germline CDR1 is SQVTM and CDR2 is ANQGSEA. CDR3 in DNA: TGCAGCGTACAAGTTACAGGGGGCGAGGGCGAGCAGTACTTC. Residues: CSVQVTGGEGEQYF.

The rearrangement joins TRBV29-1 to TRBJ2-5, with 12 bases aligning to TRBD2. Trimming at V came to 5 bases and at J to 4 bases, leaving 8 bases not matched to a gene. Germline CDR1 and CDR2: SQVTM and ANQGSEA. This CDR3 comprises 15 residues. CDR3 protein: CSVRTSGNRAETQYF. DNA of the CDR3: TGCAGCGTTCGGACTAGCGGGAATAGGGCAGAGACCCAGTACTTC.

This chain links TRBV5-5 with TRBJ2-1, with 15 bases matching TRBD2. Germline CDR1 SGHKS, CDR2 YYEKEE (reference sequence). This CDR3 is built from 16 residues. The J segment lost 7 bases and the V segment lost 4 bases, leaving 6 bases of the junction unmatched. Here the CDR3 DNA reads TGTGCCAGCAGCATGGAAGGGACTAGCGGGGGGAATGAGCAGTTCTTC. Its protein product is CASSMEGTSGGNEQFF.

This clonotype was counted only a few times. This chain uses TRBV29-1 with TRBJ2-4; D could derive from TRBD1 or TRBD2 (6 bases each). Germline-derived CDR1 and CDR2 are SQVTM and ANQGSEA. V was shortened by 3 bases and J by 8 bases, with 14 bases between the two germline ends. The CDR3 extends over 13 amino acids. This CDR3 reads CSVEYGGADIQYF. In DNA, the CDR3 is TGCAGCGTTGAGTACGGGGGCGCAGACATTCAGTACTTC.

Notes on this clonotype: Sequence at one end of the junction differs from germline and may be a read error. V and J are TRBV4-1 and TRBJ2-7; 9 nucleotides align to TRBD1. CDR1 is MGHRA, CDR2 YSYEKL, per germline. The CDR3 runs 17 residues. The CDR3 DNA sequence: TGCGCCAGTAGCCAAGGCTTGAGGACAGGGGCCTTCTACGAGCAGTACTTC. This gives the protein CASSQGLRTGAFYEQYF.

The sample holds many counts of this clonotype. In nucleotides, the CDR3 is TGCGCCAGCAGCTTGGGGTCCGCGGGAGGGCCTACAGATACGCAGTATTTT. Amino acid sequence: CASSLGSAGGPTDTQYF. This chain uses TRBV5-1 with TRBJ2-3; 9 nucleotides agree with TRBD2. Germline CDR1 reads SGHRS; CDR2 reads YFSETQ. The ends lost 0 bases at V and 3 bases at J; junction bases unmatched: 8. CDR3 length: 17 residues. The whole variable domain, filled in from reference TRBV5-1 and TRBJ2-3, reads KAGVTQTPRYLIKTRGQQVTLSCSPISGHRSVSWYQQTPGQGLQFLFEYFSETQRNKGNFPGRFSGRQFSNSRSEMNVSTLELGDSALYLCASSLGSAGGPTDTQYFGPGTRLTVL.

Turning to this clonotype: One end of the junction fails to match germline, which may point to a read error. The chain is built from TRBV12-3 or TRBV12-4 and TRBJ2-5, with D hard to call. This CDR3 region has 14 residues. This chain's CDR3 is CASILGTTFRTQYF. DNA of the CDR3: TGTGCCAGCATTTTAGGAACCACCTTTCGGACCCAGTACTTC.

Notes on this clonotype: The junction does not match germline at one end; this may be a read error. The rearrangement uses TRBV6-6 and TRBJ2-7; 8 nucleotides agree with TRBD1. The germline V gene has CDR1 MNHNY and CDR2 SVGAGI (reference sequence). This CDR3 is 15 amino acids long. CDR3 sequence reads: CASSLPPTGAAEHYF. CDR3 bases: TGTGCCAGCAGTCTCCCCCCGACAGGGGCGGCTGAGCACTACTTC.